The sequence of this T cell receptor beta chain was determined in a study of shared clonotypes between healthy human individuals. Across the whole study: Every donor yielded three CD4 naive, three CD4 memory, two CD8 naive and one CD8 memory plate. Whole-study results and caveats: Against clonotypes common to all four donors, non-shared ones had lower generation probabilities. Since donors were few, the genetic and exposure-history diversity represented was limited.

Replicate PCRs from sorted subsets contained approximately 220 ng DNA, which is 29,000 or so T cell genomes. Using immunoSEQ multiplex PCR, the repertoire was profiled, and TCRdb retains in-frame clones only, with some absent. This table has about 590,000 clones, 95% to 96% appearing once. In the case of this clone: Its specificity is unknown.

CD8 cells classed as naive were CD45RO-negative and positively selected for CCR7, excluding terminally differentiated effector memory CD45RA+ cells. Material for sequencing was naive CD8+ T cells sorted from blood. This receptor was taken from a woman aged 25-40 years in good health.

The CDR3 reads CASSLEDRGHNEQFF. The CDR3, as DNA: TGTGCCAGCAGTTTAGAGGACAGGGGGCACAATGAGCAGTTCTTC. The genes are TRBV28 and TRBJ2-1; 11 nucleotides match TRBD1. Germline V gene sequence: CDR1 MDHEN, CDR2 SYDVKM. With 2 bases clipped from V and 5 bases from J, the junction kept 2 bases outside the gene matches. The CDR3 consists of 15 residues.